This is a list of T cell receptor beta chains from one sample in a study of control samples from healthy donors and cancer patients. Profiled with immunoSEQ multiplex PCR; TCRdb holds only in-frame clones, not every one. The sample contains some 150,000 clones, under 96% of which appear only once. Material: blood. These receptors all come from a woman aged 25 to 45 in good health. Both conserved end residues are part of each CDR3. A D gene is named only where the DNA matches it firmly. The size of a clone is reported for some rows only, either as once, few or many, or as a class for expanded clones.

TGTGCCAGCAGCCAAAGGGTCGGGAGAATGAATTCACCCCTCCACTTT CASSQRVGRMNSPLHF TRBJ1-6 TRBV5-6 . .
TGTGCCAGCAGCGGGTTACTAGACAATGAGCAGTTCTTC CASSGLLDNEQFF TRBJ2-1 TRBV9 . .
TGTGCCAGCAGTCCAGGGACAGACAATTCACCCCTCCACTTT CASSPGTDNSPLHF TRBJ1-6 TRBV6-5 . TRBD1
TGTGCCAGCAGCTTAGCGTCGGGGATCGGCGAAAAACTGTTTTTT CASSLASGIGEKLFF TRBJ1-4 TRBV7-9 . .
TGTGCCAGCAGCCCGACAGGGGGGGGAGAGACCCAGTACTTC CASSPTGGGETQYF TRBJ2-5 TRBV7-9 . TRBD1
TGTGCCAGCAGCTACTCTAGCGGCCTGTACAATGAGCAGTTCTTC CASSYSSGLYNEQFF TRBJ2-1 TRBV6-2/TRBV6-3 . TRBD2
TGTGCCAGCAGCTTGGATTGGACAGGGGGCAGGGAGACCCAGTACTTC CASSLDWTGGRETQYF TRBJ2-5 TRBV5-6 once TRBD1
TGCGCCAGCCTCCAGGGGGCCCTGACTTTC CASLQGALTF TRBJ2-6 TRBV10-1 . TRBD1
TGTGCCAGCAGTTACTCGGAGGTGAACACTGAAGCTTTCTTT CASSYSEVNTEAFF TRBJ1-1 TRBV6-5 . .
TGCAGTGCTAGTCCGGGTCCTAACAATGAGCAGTTCTTC CSASPGPNNEQFF TRBJ2-1 TRBV20-1 . .
TGTGCCAGCAGTTTGAGAGGTACAGATACGCAGTATTTT CASSLRGTDTQYF TRBJ2-3 TRBV28 once .
TGTGCCATCAGTGAGTCCCCAGAGGGGGTTAATGAAAAACTGTTTTTT CAISESPEGVNEKLFF TRBJ1-4 TRBV10-3 . .
TGTGCCAGCAGCCAGGGGGGGACAGGGTATTTCTACGAGCAGTACTTC CASSQGGTGYFYEQYF TRBJ2-7 TRBV3-1/TRBV3-2 . TRBD1
TGTGCCAGCAGCTACCGGGACGGTCAAGAGACCCAGTACTTC CASSYRDGQETQYF TRBJ2-5 TRBV13 . .
TGTGCCAGCAGTTACTCCGGGTATGGGGATTCACCCCTCCACTTT CASSYSGYGDSPLHF TRBJ1-6 TRBV6-5 . .
TGCGCCAGCAGCCAAGGAGAGGCCAGACAGGTCTCCTACGAGCAGTACTTC CASSQGEARQVSYEQYF TRBJ2-7 TRBV4-1 . .
TGTGCCAGCTTAGTGCAGGCCTGGGGTAATCAGCCCCAGCATTTT CASLVQAWGNQPQHF TRBJ1-5 TRBV6-5 . .
TGTGCCAGCAGCACGGGCCAAGGGAGAACAGGGGAGAATGAAGCTTTCTTT CASSTGQGRTGENEAFF TRBJ1-1 TRBV5-4 . TRBD1
TGTGCCAGCAGCGTAGGTGGGAGTAGCGGGAGCGGGGAGACCCAGTACTTC CASSVGGSSGSGETQYF TRBJ2-5 TRBV9 . TRBD2
TGCAGCGTCCGGACAGGGTATCCCGAAGCTTTCTTT CSVRTGYPEAFF TRBJ1-1 TRBV29-1 once TRBD1
TGTGCCAGCTCACCACCGGCGGCGGGTGAGCAGTTCTTC CASSPPAAGEQFF TRBJ2-1 TRBV18 . .
TGTGCCAGCAGTGTAAGGGCCTCCGTTGGCTACACCTTC CASSVRASVGYTF TRBJ1-2 TRBV12-3/TRBV12-4 once .
TGTGCCAGCAGCTCACCGGGACTTCCACATGGAAACACCATATATTTT CASSSPGLPHGNTIYF TRBJ1-3 TRBV5-6 once .
TGCGCCAGCAGCCAATCTGGGACAGGGATGCAGTACTTC CASSQSGTGMQYF TRBJ2-4 TRBV4-1 . TRBD1
TGTGCCAGCAGTTACTACCGACAGGGACCCTACGAGCAGTACTTC CASSYYRQGPYEQYF TRBJ2-7 TRBV6-5 . TRBD1
TGTGCCAGCAGTCCCTCCTACTATGGCTACACCTTC CASSPSYYGYTF TRBJ1-2 TRBV28 . .
TGTGCCACCAGTGATTTGACTAGCGGGAGGTACAATGAGCAGTTCTTC CATSDLTSGRYNEQFF TRBJ2-1 TRBV24-1 . TRBD2
TGTGCCTGGGGTAGATACACCCAAGAGACCCAGTACTTC CAWGRYTQETQYF TRBJ2-5 TRBV30 . .
TGTGCCAGCAGTGAAATTATCAGCGGATACAATGAGCAGTTCTTC CASSEIISGYNEQFF TRBJ2-1 TRBV6-1 . .
TGTGCCAGCAGTTCAGGTGTAGGCTACGAGCAGTACTTC CASSSGVGYEQYF TRBJ2-7 TRBV7-8 . .
TGTGCCAGCTCACCACCGTTTTCCGACCAAGAGACCCAGTACTTC CASSPPFSDQETQYF TRBJ2-5 TRBV18 . .
TGTGCCAGCAGCCCGGGCAGTCAGCAGCCCCAGCATTTT CASSPGSQQPQHF TRBJ1-5 TRBV7-2 . .
TGTGCCAGCTCCCGCTCGCAATTACAGGGCTCTGGAAACACCATATATTTT CASSRSQLQGSGNTIYF TRBJ1-3 TRBV18 . .
TGTGCCAGCAGTCCGCAGGGTTCGGAGACCCAGTACTTC CASSPQGSETQYF TRBJ2-5 TRBV27 . .
TGTGCCAGCAGCTTAGTTCAGACGAGCTACGAGCAGTACTTC CASSLVQTSYEQYF TRBJ2-7 TRBV11-2 . .
TGTGCCAGCACGAAGGGCACAGGGAGTTACGAGCAGTACTTC CASTKGTGSYEQYF TRBJ2-7 TRBV6-5 . .
TGCGCCAGCAGCCAACCGGGAGACCTTACAGATACGCAGTATTTT CASSQPGDLTDTQYF TRBJ2-3 TRBV4-1 . .
TGTGCCAGCAGTTCAAGAGGCAGCTACTCCTACAATGAGCAGTTCTTC CASSSRGSYSYNEQFF TRBJ2-1 TRBV28 once .
TGCGCCAGCAGCCTGACAGTCATGAACACTGAAGCTTTCTTT CASSLTVMNTEAFF TRBJ1-1 TRBV5-1 . .
TGTGCCAGCAGACGCGTAGCGGGAGGATTCTACGAGCAGTACTTC CASRRVAGGFYEQYF TRBJ2-7 TRBV6-5 . TRBD2
TGTGCCAGCAGCTTGGACAGACCCCATTCACCCCTCCACTTT CASSLDRPHSPLHF TRBJ1-6 TRBV5-8 . .
TGTGCCAGCAGTGAAGTGGGGGGCAATCAGCCCCAGCATTTT CASSEVGGNQPQHF TRBJ1-5 TRBV2 . .
TGTGCCAGCAGCTTAAGCGGAGCGAACACCGGGGAGCTGTTTTTT CASSLSGANTGELFF TRBJ2-2 TRBV7-2 . .
TGTGCCAGCAGTTTATTCTTATGGGGAGATAAAGGGTTCGAGCAGTTCTTC CASSLFLWGDKGFEQFF TRBJ2-1 TRBV27 . .
TGTGCCTGGAGCCTCGGCGTGGGACAGGGGGCGCAAGCGGCGGACACCATATATTTT CAWSLGVGQGAQAADTIYF TRBJ1-3 TRBV30 . TRBD1
TGCGCCAGCAGCTTGGCTCCGACAGGGGCCAATCAGCCCCAGCATTTT CASSLAPTGANQPQHF TRBJ1-5 TRBV5-1 . TRBD1
TGCAGCGTTAGCTCGCGGGATTGGGGAGAGACCCAGTACTTC CSVSSRDWGETQYF TRBJ2-5 TRBV29-1 . .
TGTGCCAGCAGCCACGGACAGGGTACCGGGGAGCTGTTTTTT CASSHGQGTGELFF TRBJ2-2 TRBV28 . TRBD1
TGTGCCAGCAGCGCAGTGACTAGCGGGGGGCACTACAATGAGCAGTTCTTC CASSAVTSGGHYNEQFF TRBJ2-1 TRBV9 once TRBD2
TGTGCCAGCAGTTTCGGAACTGGAAACACCATATATTTT CASSFGTGNTIYF TRBJ1-3 TRBV27 . .
TGTGCCTGGGGGCGGGGGAAAGAGACCCAGTACTTC CAWGRGKETQYF TRBJ2-5 TRBV30 . TRBD2
TGTGCCAGCAGCCCTTCTTTTGAGGGGTATGGCTACACCTTC CASSPSFEGYGYTF TRBJ1-2 TRBV7-2 few .
TGTGCCAGCAGACCCGGGACTAGTATAAATGAGCAGTTCTTC CASRPGTSINEQFF TRBJ2-1 TRBV6-6 . TRBD2
TGTGCCAGCTCACCAAGAGAGTACCCAGATACGCAGTATTTT CASSPREYPDTQYF TRBJ2-3 TRBV18 . .
TGTGCCAGCAGCTTAGCCCAACCGCCACGGGTGCGGGAGACCCAGTACTTC CASSLAQPPRVRETQYF TRBJ2-5 TRBV7-8 . .